The rows below give T cell receptor beta chains drawn from one sample of a study of molecular identifiers for immune sequencing clone quantification. TCRdb passed the PCR reads through MiXCR, listing each CDR3 protein once. Here the sample spans approximately 680,000 distinct CDR3 sequences, approximately 24% being singletons. Sequenced sample: naive CD8+ T cells from blood, with Jurkat cell RNA spiked in. The receptors here all came from a human donor in good health. Some libraries in this study had Jurkat cell RNA spiked in. Both conserved end residues are part of each CDR3.

V,CDR3
TRBV7-9,CASSFGDRGYEQYF
TRBV9,CASSVARTSRSGANVLTF
TRBV7-2,CASSLEGKLDIKETQYF
TRBV29-1,CSVVISDYQETQYF
TRBV3-1,CASSPGLRAGGLQRADTQYF
TRBV9,CASSATAGESYEQYF
TRBV29-1,CSVVVGYNEQFF
TRBV13,CASSSLGTGNRYEQYF
TRBV5-3,CASSPGLAGLSRTDTQYF
TRBV9,CASSVEFRVRGYTGELFF
TRBV19,CASSIIRREGSTDTQYF
TRBV7-2,CASSLGGLPGEQYF
TRBV7-2,CASSSGQGSYEQYF